A single sample gave rise to the 14 T cell receptor beta chains below, sequenced in a study of blood T cell repertoires in COVID-19. Data came from immunoSEQ multiplex PCR; TCRdb stores just in-frame clones and leaves some out. There are 55,000 to 85,000 clones in the sample; about 90% occur only once, and 12% lies in the top ten. The source material was peripheral blood. The source is a human donor in a cohort sampled during active COVID-19.

The V and J genes are TRBV5-1 and TRBJ2-7; possible D gene TRBD2, 5 bases. Germline V gene data show CDR1 as SGHRS and CDR2 as YFSETQ. The CDR3 has 13 residues. With 3 bases removed from V and 2 bases from J, the gap between germline ends came to 9 bases. DNA of the CDR3: TGCGCCAGCAGCTGGGAGCCTACCTACGAGCAGTACTTC. Encoded protein: CASSWEPTYEQYF. The full variable domain, completed using reference TRBV5-1 and TRBJ2-7, is KAGVTQTPRYLIKTRGQQVTLSCSPISGHRSVSWYQQTPGQGLQFLFEYFSETQRNKGNFPGRFSGRQFSNSRSEMNVSTLELGDSALYLCASSWEPTYEQYFGPGTRLTVT.

The chain carries TRBV19 and TRBJ2-4; D is perhaps TRBD1 (7 bases). Trimming stripped 9 bases from V and 4 bases from J, with 22 bases between. Per the germline V gene, CDR1 is LNHDA and CDR2 is SQIVND (reference sequence). The CDR3 covers 16 residues. The CDR3 spells CASSPGGSGRKNIQYF. CDR3 coding DNA: TGTGCCAGCAGTCCAGGGGGGAGCGGCCGTAAAAACATTCAGTACTTC. The full variable domain, in which reference TRBV19 and TRBJ2-4 provide the parts outside the CDR3, is DGGITQSPKYLFRKEGQNVTLSCEQNLNHDAMYWYRQDPGQGLRLIYYSQIVNDFQKGDIAEGYSVSREKKESFPLTVTSAQKNPTAFYLCASSPGGSGRKNIQYFGAGTRLSVL.

The chain combines TRBV3-1 (or the pseudogene TRBV3-2) with TRBJ2-7; D is perhaps TRBD1 (6 bases). V lost 0 bases to trimming and J lost 3 bases, with 12 bases between them. The V gene's germline CDR1 is LGHDT and CDR2 YNNKEL (reference sequence). This CDR3 is built from 15 residues. The CDR3: CASSQEDRGYYEQYF. Here the CDR3 DNA reads TGTGCCAGCAGCCAAGAGGACAGAGGGTACTACGAGCAGTACTTC.

The V gene is TRBV19, the J gene TRBJ2-5; no firm D call. The length of the CDR3 is 16 residues. V shed 1 base and J shed 3 bases, with 15 bases lying between them. Germline V gene data show CDR1 as LNHDA and CDR2 as SQIVND (reference sequence). The CDR3 sequence is CASSIGAGLKEETQYF. In nucleotides, the CDR3 is TGTGCCAGTAGTATAGGGGCAGGCCTAAAAGAAGAGACCCAGTACTTC.

This clone is a singleton in its sample. V is TRBV2 and J is TRBJ2-3, with 8 positions matching TRBD1. Trimming removed 7 bases from V and 1 base from J; junction bases left unmatched: 7. Germline values: CDR1 SNHLY, CDR2 FYNNEI. This CDR3 has 15 residues. Here the CDR3 reads CASIRTGTRTDTQYF. The DNA for the CDR3 is TGTGCCAGCATCCGGACAGGGACCCGCACAGATACGCAGTATTTT.

The rearrangement uses TRBV5-8 and TRBJ2-1; 9 bases fit TRBD2. CDR1 is SGHTS and CDR2 is YDEGEE in the germline V gene. The CDR3 sequence is 13 residues long. After removal of 5 bases from V and 8 bases from J, the junction contained 5 bases not matched to a gene. The CDR3 is CASRVAGVHEQFF. DNA of the CDR3: TGTGCCAGCAGGGTAGCGGGGGTGCATGAGCAGTTCTTC.

The CDR3 DNA is TGTGCCAGCAGCTTAAGTGGGCAGTTTAACACTGAAGCTTTCTTT. This sequence encodes CASSLSGQFNTEAFF. V usage is TRBV7-2 and J usage is TRBJ1-1; unclear D gene. CDR1 and CDR2 from the germline V gene are SGHTA and FQGNSA. V lost 2 bases, J lost 2 bases, and 12 bases lay in between. This CDR3 has 15 residues. The whole variable domain, remainder taken from reference TRBV7-2 and TRBJ1-1, is GAGVSQSPSNKVTEKGKDVELRCDPISGHTALYWYRQSLGQGLEFLIYFQGNSAPDKSGLPSDRFSAERTGGSVSTLTIQRTQQEDSAVYLCASSLSGQFNTEAFFGQGTRLTVV.

The chain uses TRBV11-2 and TRBJ2-3; D is uncertain. The CDR3 loop spans 13 amino acids. Germline-derived CDR1 and CDR2 are SGHAT and FQNNGV. Trimming cost V 1 base and J 1 base, with 3 bases left between them. This CDR3 reads CASSLAGTDTQYF. The CDR3 bases are TGTGCCAGCAGCTTAGCGGGCACAGATACGCAGTATTTT.

The gene calls are TRBV28 and TRBJ2-5, with 7 bases that match TRBD1. The CDR3 has 16 amino acids. The trim removed 7 bases at V and 1 base at J, leaving 12 bases unmatched. Germline values: CDR1 MDHEN, CDR2 SYDVKM. CDR3 DNA: TGTGCCAGCACCTTAGGTAGGGGGCTCTTCCAAGAGACCCAGTACTTC. Translated, it gives CASTLGRGLFQETQYF.

J is TRBJ1-5 and V is TRBV6-2 or TRBV6-3, with D possibly TRBD1 on 6 matching bases. Trimming shortened V by 6 bases and J by 5 bases, and 14 bases separated the two germline ends. The CDR3 is 14 residues long. CDR1 is MNHEY, CDR2 SVGEGT, per germline. The CDR3 region has the DNA TGTGCCAGCAGCGGGCTGGGGGCATATCAGCCCCAGCATTTT. Translation: CASSGLGAYQPQHF.

The V and J genes are TRBV19 and TRBJ2-6; D ambiguous. Germline loops: CDR1 LNHDA, CDR2 SQIVND (reference sequence). V gave up 7 bases and J gave up 4 bases, with 11 bases separating them. This CDR3 contains 14 residues. The CDR3 DNA is TGTGCCAGTAACCCCGGGTTAGGGGCCAACGTCCTGACTTTC. Translated, it gives CASNPGLGANVLTF.

The CDR3 sequence is CASSLVAEAFF. The CDR3 bases are TGTGCCAGCAGCTTAGTCGCTGAAGCTTTCTTT. The gene calls are TRBV11-2 and TRBJ1-1; D not certain. The V end lost 1 base, the J end lost 6 bases, and 3 bases lay between the germline ends. The CDR3 sequence is 11 residues long. Germline CDR1 reads SGHAT; CDR2 reads FQNNGV.

The chain uses TRBV19 and TRBJ1-2; D unresolved. V was shortened by 1 base and J by 2 bases, with 8 bases between the two germline ends. CDR1 LNHDA and CDR2 SQIVND come from the germline V gene (reference sequence). The CDR3 extends over 14 amino acids. This chain's CDR3 is CASSIVNGNYGYTF. In DNA, the CDR3 is TGTGCCAGTAGTATAGTCAACGGGAACTATGGCTACACCTTC.

This chain uses TRBV6-5 with TRBJ1-6, with D perhaps TRBD1 (5 bases). The CDR3 has 13 amino acids. V gave up 11 bases and J gave up 10 bases, with 18 bases separating them. Germline CDR1 is MNHEY and CDR2 is SVGAGI. The DNA of the CDR3 is TGTGCCGCCAGTCGCGACAGTGGATCACCCCTCCACTTT. Its protein product is CAASRDSGSPLHF.